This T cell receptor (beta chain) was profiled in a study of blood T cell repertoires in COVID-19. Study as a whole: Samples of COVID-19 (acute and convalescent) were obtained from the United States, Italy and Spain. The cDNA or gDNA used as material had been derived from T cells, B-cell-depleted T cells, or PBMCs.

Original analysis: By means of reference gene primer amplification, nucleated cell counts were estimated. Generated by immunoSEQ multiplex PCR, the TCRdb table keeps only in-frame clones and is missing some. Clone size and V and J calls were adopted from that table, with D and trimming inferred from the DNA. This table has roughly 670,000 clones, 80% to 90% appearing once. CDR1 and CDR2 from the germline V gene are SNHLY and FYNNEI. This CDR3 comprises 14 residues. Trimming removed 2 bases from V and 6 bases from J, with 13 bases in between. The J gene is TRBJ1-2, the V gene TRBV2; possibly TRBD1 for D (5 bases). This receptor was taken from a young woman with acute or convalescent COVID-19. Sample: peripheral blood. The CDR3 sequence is CASSESMGPDGYTF. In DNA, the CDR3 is TGTGCCAGCAGTGAAAGCATGGGGCCCGATGGCTACACCTTC.